A single sample gave rise to the 19 T cell receptor beta chains below, sequenced in a study of human T cells and chemical hapten exposure. TCRdb independently ran MiXCR on the RACE reads; one entry per CDR3 protein. Among 100,000 or so distinct CDR3 sequences listed, approximately 10% were seen once. Time point denoted: patch test 2, 6 weeks after DPC sensitization. Treatment indicated: therapeutic diphenylcyclopropenone sensitization with weekly scalp DPC. Sequenced material: whole blood, taken in connection with sensitization to the hapten diphenylcyclopropenone (DPC). The receptors shown here come from a man aged 35 to 55 with alopecia areata. Some clones in this sample may be carry-over from other donors' samples.

This clonotype was observed at least ten times. The V and J genes are TRBV12-3 or TRBV12-4 and TRBJ1-6; D remains unclear. The CDR3 length is 12 residues. The germline V and J ends were trimmed by 9 bases and 7 bases, with 10 bases remaining between them. CDR3: CASVWGNSPLHF. The CDR3 DNA reads TGTGCCAGTGTGTGGGGAAATTCACCCCTCCACTTT.

This clonotype was seen ten or more times. V is TRBV6-2 or TRBV6-3 and J is TRBJ2-7; 13 bases line up with TRBD2. Losses at the gene ends were 9 bases for V and 3 bases for J; bases not matched to a gene: 5. The CDR3 loop spans 14 amino acids. Germline CDR1 is MNHEY and CDR2 is SVGEGT. The CDR3, as DNA: TGTGCCAGTATGACTAGCGGGAGGCTCTACGAGCAGTACGTC. Encoded protein: CASMTSGRLYEQYV.

The chain uses TRBV3-1 and TRBJ2-1; TRBD2 matches at 12 bases. This CDR3 region has 18 residues. Germline values: CDR1 LGHDT, CDR2 YNNKEL (reference sequence). The V segment lost 2 bases and the J segment 3 bases; nucleotides outside the gene matches: 8. In nucleotides, the CDR3 is TGTGCCAGCAGCCAACCCGGGACTAGCGGGTTTCTCTACAATGAGCAGTTCTTC. This gives the protein CASSQPGTSGFLYNEQFF.

This clonotype was counted a few times. The chain employs TRBV10-3 and TRBJ2-7; possible D gene TRBD2, 6 bases. Germline values: CDR1 ENHRY, CDR2 SYGVKD. The V end was cut by 11 bases, the J end by 0 bases, with 11 bases between. The CDR3 length is 12 residues. CDR3 region: CAVGGVSYEQYV. The DNA for the CDR3 is TGTGCCGTAGGCGGGGTCTCCTACGAGCAGTACGTC.

The J gene is TRBJ2-1, the V gene TRBV19, with D possibly being TRBD2 (5 bases). The CDR3 loop spans 15 amino acids. CDR1 and CDR2 (germline): LNHDA, SQIVND (reference sequence). The ends were cut back, 8 bases at V and 0 bases at J, with 14 bases in the middle. Here the CDR3 DNA reads TGTGCCAGTCAAGCAGGACTCGACTCCTACAATGAGCAGTTCTTC. Its translation is CASQAGLDSYNEQFF.

This chain links TRBV19 with TRBJ2-1, with 9 nucleotides matching TRBD2. V dropped 7 bases and J dropped 9; count of bases not matched to a gene: 19. CDR1 is LNHDA, CDR2 SQIVND, per germline (reference sequence). This CDR3 is built from 17 residues. CDR3 nucleotide sequence: TGTGCCAGTAAATTTGGGCCTCGCGGGAGGGCCGTGGGTGAGCAGTTCTTC. Amino acid sequence: CASKFGPRGRAVGEQFF.

This rearrangement joins TRBV11-2 to TRBJ1-2; D is perhaps TRBD1 (5 bases). The CDR3 contains 14 residues. The germline gives CDR1 SGHAT, CDR2 FQNNGV. Deletions cut 5 bases from V and 3 bases from J, with 13 bases between. This CDR3 is CASSAGQGHYGYTF. The CDR3 DNA is TGTGCCAGCAGCGCAGGACAAGGACACTATGGCTACACCTTC.

This clonotype was seen a handful of times. The J gene is TRBJ2-4, the V gene TRBV6-1; D perhaps matches TRBD2 (6 bases). The CDR3 contains 17 residues. CDR1 is MNHNS, CDR2 SASEGT, per germline. Deletions cut 4 bases from V and 1 base from J, with 17 bases between. The CDR3 coding sequence is TGTGCCAGCAGTGCAGCGGTTGGGGGGTTGGCCAAAAACATTCAGTACTTC. It yields the protein CASSAAVGGLAKNIQYF.

In its sample, this clonotype was seen many times. The CDR3 coding sequence is TGCAGCGTTGAAGATCGAAGGGAGGTATTAAACATTCAGTACTTC. Translating it yields CSVEDRREVLNIQYF. The chain carries TRBV29-1 and TRBJ2-4; maybe TRBD2 (6 bases). V lost 0 bases to trimming and J lost 6 bases, with 15 bases between them. There are 15 residues in the CDR3. Per the germline V gene, CDR1 is SQVTM and CDR2 is ANQGSEA.

This sequence joins TRBV19 and TRBJ2-5; 7 nucleotides align to TRBD1. The germline gives CDR1 LNHDA, CDR2 SQIVND (reference sequence). J gave up 5 bases and V 4 bases, and 10 bases lay outside the gene matches. The CDR3 sequence is 15 residues long. The CDR3 nucleotides are TGTGCCAGTAGTACAGACAGGGTGGCCACGGAGACCCAGTACTTC. It yields the protein CASSTDRVATETQYF. Combining the CDR3 with reference TRBV19 and TRBJ2-5 gives the whole variable domain DGGITQSPKYLFRKEGQNVTLSCEQNLNHDAMYWYRQDPGQGLRLIYYSQIVNDFQKGDIAEGYSVSREKKESFPLTVTSAQKNPTAFYLCASSTDRVATETQYFGPGTRLLVL.

The sample holds many counts of this clonotype. This chain connects TRBV29-1 to TRBJ1-1, with D tentatively TRBD1 (6 bases). The CDR3 length is 14 residues. The germline V gene encodes CDR1 SQVTM and CDR2 ANQGSEA. Trimming left V 5 bases short and J 0 bases short, with 13 bases between. CDR3 DNA: TGCAGCGTTACAGTTCAGGGGATGAACACTGAAGCTTTCTTT. This sequence encodes CSVTVQGMNTEAFF.

This clonotype was seen a few times. The rearrangement joins TRBV12-3 or TRBV12-4 to TRBJ2-3; D possibly corresponds to TRBD1 (6 bases). This CDR3 spans 14 amino acids. Trimming took off 2 bases at V and 0 bases at J, with 6 bases between the two ends. The CDR3 DNA follows: TGTGCCAGCAGTTTACAGGGGAGCACAGATACGCAGTATTTT. This encodes CASSLQGSTDTQYF.

This chain uses TRBV6-5 with TRBJ1-2; D uncertain. V lost 6 bases and J 5 bases, leaving 19 bases between the germline ends. This CDR3 contains 15 residues. From germline, CDR1 is MNHEY and CDR2 SVGAGI. The CDR3 nucleotides read TGTGCCAGCAGAGCGAACGGGCGGGATCGGTATGGCTACACCTTC. Encoded protein: CASRANGRDRYGYTF.

This rearrangement joins TRBV6-5 to TRBJ1-3, with TRBD1 identical over 7 bases. The V gene end was trimmed by 7 bases and the J gene end by 0 bases; junction bases not matched to a gene: 9. Looked up from germline, CDR1 is MNHEY and CDR2 is SVGAGI. The CDR3 extends over 16 amino acids. In nucleotides, the CDR3 is TGTGCCAGCACCGAGGACAGGTCCTTCTCTGGAAACACCATATATTTT. As protein: CASTEDRSFSGNTIYF.

The V call is TRBV11-2, the J call TRBJ2-7, with a weak D call TRBD1 (6 bases). The CDR3 consists of 13 residues. The V gene lost 3 bases and the J gene lost 6 bases, with 12 bases spanning the gap. Germline-derived CDR1 and CDR2 are SGHAT and FQNNGV. The CDR3 protein is CASSLGTGSEQYV. CDR3 nucleotide sequence: TGTGCCAGCAGCTTGGGAACAGGGAGCGAGCAGTACGTC.

This clonotype appeared a few times. The rearrangement uses TRBV27 and TRBJ2-5; TRBD1 matches 8 bases. Germline loops: CDR1 MNHEY, CDR2 SMNVEV (reference sequence). The CDR3 spans 16 residues. The ends lost 6 bases at V and 3 bases at J; junction bases unmatched: 12. The CDR3 DNA is TGTGCCAGCAGCTACACAGGGGGTCGTAGGGAAGAGACCCAGTACTTC. Its protein is CASSYTGGRREETQYF.

This clonotype showed up just a few times. The V and J genes are TRBV19 and TRBJ2-6; D perhaps matches TRBD1 (5 bases). The CDR3 sequence is 18 residues long. Trimming took off 2 bases at V and 2 bases at J, with 16 bases between the two ends. Germline V gene data show CDR1 as LNHDA and CDR2 as SQIVND (reference sequence). CDR3 region: CASSIRAPGRTGANVLTF. Here the CDR3 DNA reads TGTGCCAGTAGTATAAGGGCACCAGGGCGAACTGGGGCCAACGTCCTGACTTTC.

CDR3 protein: CASSSGQTKETQYF. As DNA, the CDR3 is TGTGCCAGCAGCTCCGGACAAACCAAAGAGACCCAGTACTTC. The chain uses TRBV7-9 and TRBJ2-5; D is perhaps TRBD1 (5 bases). Germline V gene data show CDR1 as SEHNR and CDR2 as FQNEAQ (reference sequence). This CDR3 region has 14 residues. Trimming stripped 4 bases from V and 3 bases from J, with 12 bases between. The full variable domain, rest sourced from reference TRBV7-9 and TRBJ2-5, is DTGVSQNPRHKITKRGQNVTFRCDPISEHNRLYWYRQTLGQGPEFLTYFQNEAQLEKSRLLSDRFSAERPKGSFSTLEIQRTEQGDSAMYLCASSSGQTKETQYFGPGTRLLVL.

This clonotype occurred a few times. The chain recombines TRBV3-1 with TRBJ1-1, with D unresolved. This CDR3 spans 14 amino acids. Trimming removed 0 bases at V and 4 bases at J, with 9 bases between. Germline V gene data show CDR1 as LGHDT and CDR2 as YNNKEL (reference sequence). CDR3 amino acids: CASSQDRVVTEAFF. Written as DNA, the CDR3 is TGTGCCAGCAGCCAAGATCGGGTGGTCACTGAAGCTTTCTTT.